A selection of T cell receptor beta chains follows, all from one sample in a study of technical replicates of blood from a few donors. The repertoire was sequenced with immunoSEQ multiplex PCR; TCRdb's copy has only in-frame clones and lacks some. Found here are around 70,000 clones, roughly 92% of them singletons; the top ten hold around 0.37%. Sequencing input: T cells isolated from PBMCs. The receptors here all came from a human donor in good health. CDR3s include the opening cysteine and the closing phenylalanine or tryptophan. Fields, in order: J gene, V gene, D gene, clone size, CDR3 protein, CDR3 DNA. D genes are given only for firm matches. Only some rows state a clone size, as once, few, many or a class for expanded clones.

TRBJ1-4	TRBV27	TRBD1	NA	CASSLSGQGPALYEKLFF	TGTGCCAGCAGTTTATCGGGACAGGGGCCCGCCCTGTATGAAAAACTGTTTTTT
TRBJ1-5	TRBV13	NA	NA	CASSLNGWGGNQPQHF	TGTGCCAGCAGCTTAAACGGATGGGGGGGAAATCAGCCCCAGCATTTT
TRBJ2-7	TRBV28	TRBD2	NA	CASSSSGRRHEQYF	TGTGCCAGCAGCTCTAGCGGGAGGAGGCACGAGCAGTACTTC
TRBJ2-6	TRBV27	TRBD1	NA	CASSLLTGTGANVLTF	TGTGCCAGCAGTTTGCTGACAGGGACAGGGGCCAACGTCCTGACTTTC
TRBJ1-5	TRBV15	NA	NA	CATSREAGANQPQHF	TGTGCCACCAGCAGAGAGGCAGGGGCCAATCAGCCCCAGCATTTT
TRBJ2-3	TRBV25-1	TRBD2	NA	CASSLAGGTDTQYF	TGTGCCAGCAGCTTAGCGGGAGGTACAGATACGCAGTATTTT
TRBJ2-1	TRBV12-5	NA	once	CASAPRNSYNEQFF	TGTGCTAGTGCGCCTAGGAACTCCTACAATGAGCAGTTCTTC
TRBJ2-7	TRBV27	NA	NA	CASREGLHEQYF	TGTGCCAGCAGAGAAGGACTCCACGAGCAGTACTTC
TRBJ2-7	TRBV29-1	NA	NA	CSAILVGSGYEQYF	TGCAGCGCGATCTTAGTCGGGAGTGGTTACGAGCAGTACTTC
TRBJ1-5	TRBV18	NA	NA	CASSPDLLEDQPQHF	TGTGCCAGCTCACCGGACTTATTGGAGGATCAGCCCCAGCATTTT
TRBJ2-3	TRBV7-9	NA	NA	CASSLGGYLDTQYF	TGTGCCAGCAGCTTAGGAGGCTATTTGGATACGCAGTATTTT
TRBJ2-2	TRBV5-5	TRBD1	NA	CASSVTGDTGELFF	TGTGCCAGCAGCGTGACAGGGGACACCGGGGAGCTGTTTTTT
TRBJ2-2	TRBV7-6	NA	NA	CASSLAMGPGELFF	TGTGCCAGCAGCTTAGCGATGGGGCCCGGGGAGCTGTTTTTT
TRBJ1-1	TRBV29-1	TRBD1	few	CSADRAPTEAFF	TGCAGCGCTGACAGGGCTCCTACTGAAGCTTTCTTT
TRBJ2-5	TRBV2	NA	NA	CASSVRGLGETQYF	TGTGCCAGCTCGGTCAGGGGTTTGGGAGAGACCCAGTACTTC
TRBJ2-7	TRBV2	NA	NA	CASRQSTYEQYF	TGTGCCAGCAGACAGAGCACCTACGAGCAGTACTTC
TRBJ2-7	TRBV20-1	TRBD2	NA	CSASGLVQYF	TGCAGTGCTAGTGGACTAGTTCAGTACTTC
TRBJ2-5	TRBV7-2	NA	NA	CASNQDGLQETQYF	TGTGCCAGCAACCAGGACGGACTGCAAGAGACCCAGTACTTC
TRBJ1-5	TRBV11-2	NA	NA	CASSLTTGMVNQPQHF	TGTGCCAGCAGCCTCACGACGGGAATGGTAAATCAGCCCCAGCATTTT
TRBJ2-3	TRBV4-3	TRBD1	NA	CASSQEGQGTDTQYF	TGCGCCAGCAGCCAAGAGGGACAGGGCACAGATACGCAGTATTTT
TRBJ1-2	TRBV5-6	TRBD1	NA	CASTWDRGLDGYTF	TGTGCCAGCACTTGGGACAGGGGGCTCGATGGCTACACCTTC
TRBJ2-7	TRBV9	TRBD2	NA	CASSVQSLAAEQYF	TGTGCCAGCAGCGTCCAATCCCTAGCGGCCGAGCAGTACTTC
TRBJ2-2	TRBV4-2	TRBD2	NA	CASSPRLAGGEELFF	TGTGCCAGCAGCCCTAGACTAGCGGGAGGGGAGGAGCTGTTTTTT
TRBJ2-2	TRBV28	NA	NA	CASGWAGVDTGELFF	TGTGCCAGCGGCTGGGCAGGGGTGGACACCGGGGAGCTGTTTTTT
TRBJ2-5	TRBV15	TRBD1	NA	CATSKGTGTTQYF	TGTGCCACCAGCAAAGGGACAGGGACGACCCAGTACTTC
TRBJ2-5	TRBV11-3	TRBD2	NA	CASRPAGWYQETQYF	TGTGCCAGCAGACCAGCGGGATGGTACCAAGAGACCCAGTACTTC
TRBJ2-5	TRBV30	NA	NA	CAWSALSETQYF	TGTGCCTGGAGCGCCCTCAGTGAGACCCAGTACTTC
TRBJ2-3	TRBV9	TRBD1	NA	CASNEGTGGTDTQYF	TGTGCCAGCAACGAAGGAACAGGGGGCACAGATACGCAGTATTTT
TRBJ2-5	TRBV27	NA	NA	CASCPHEYQETQYF	TGTGCCAGCTGCCCTCATGAGTACCAAGAGACCCAGTACTTC
TRBJ2-2	TRBV9	NA	NA	CASSVGYHRKNTGELFF	TGTGCCAGCAGCGTAGGCTACCACAGGAAGAACACCGGGGAGCTGTTTTTT
TRBJ1-1	TRBV30	NA	NA	CAWRPGRITEAFF	TGTGCCTGGAGGCCAGGGAGGATTACTGAAGCTTTCTTT
TRBJ1-5	TRBV7-3	NA	NA	CASSKTGPRDSNQPQHF	TGTGCCAGCAGCAAGACAGGCCCCAGGGATAGCAATCAGCCCCAGCATTTT
TRBJ2-7	TRBV9	TRBD2	NA	CASSVGASGRPLPYEQYF	TGTGCCAGCAGCGTAGGGGCTAGCGGGAGGCCACTTCCCTACGAGCAGTACTTC
TRBJ1-1	TRBV7-9	NA	NA	CASSWGGQNTEAFF	TGTGCCAGCAGCTGGGGAGGGCAGAACACTGAAGCTTTCTTT
TRBJ2-2	TRBV27	TRBD2	NA	CASTRTSGFTGELFF	TGTGCCAGCACTCGGACTAGCGGCTTCACCGGGGAGCTGTTTTTT
TRBJ2-5	TRBV28	TRBD1	NA	CASSVGQRETQYF	TGTGCCAGCAGTGTGGGACAGAGAGAGACCCAGTACTTC
TRBJ1-4	TRBV11-2	TRBD1	NA	CASSFGTDRGREKLFF	TGTGCCAGCAGCTTTGGGACTGACAGGGGGCGAGAAAAACTGTTTTTT
TRBJ1-5	TRBV7-2	NA	NA	CASSWEGLGPQHF	TGTGCCAGCAGCTGGGAGGGTCTAGGGCCCCAGCATTTT
TRBJ2-1	TRBV27	TRBD2	NA	CASGTSGDNEQFF	TGTGCCAGCGGGACTAGCGGTGACAATGAGCAGTTCTTC
TRBJ1-2	TRBV6-1	NA	NA	CASSERRTNNYGYTF	TGTGCCAGCAGTGAAAGAAGGACAAATAACTATGGCTACACCTTC
TRBJ2-2	TRBV11-3	TRBD1	NA	CASSFMTGSTGELFF	TGTGCCAGCAGCTTTATGACAGGGAGCACCGGGGAGCTGTTTTTT
TRBJ1-2	TRBV11-1	NA	NA	CASSLDRRDYGYTF	TGTGCCAGCAGCTTGGACAGAAGAGACTATGGCTACACCTTC
TRBJ1-2	TRBV18	NA	once	CASSPPTGLDNYGYTF	TGTGCCAGCTCACCACCGACCGGGTTGGATAACTATGGCTACACCTTC
TRBJ1-1	TRBV4-1	NA	NA	CASSQEVVRTEAFF	TGCGCCAGCAGCCAAGAGGTAGTGAGGACTGAAGCTTTCTTT
TRBJ2-3	TRBV5-1	NA	NA	CASTVAPGTDTQYF	TGCGCCAGCACCGTCGCCCCGGGCACAGATACGCAGTATTTT
TRBJ1-1	TRBV4-1	NA	NA	CASSFYSEKNTEAFF	TGCGCCAGCAGTTTCTACTCGGAGAAGAACACTGAAGCTTTCTTT
TRBJ2-1	TRBV10-3	NA	NA	CAISVEGTGINEQFF	TGTGCCATCAGTGTGGAGGGGACGGGGATCAATGAGCAGTTCTTC